This TCR beta chain appears in the sequencing data of a study of PD-1 blockade in classical Hodgkin lymphoma. Looking at the study overall: Nivolumab 3 mg/kg was given intravenously every 2 weeks.

Study outcomes and limitations: Possibly reflecting disease activity or prior therapy, repertoire differences have causes that remain undefined. Newly diagnosed patients were reported to exhibit reduced baseline TCR diversity relative to healthy donors. Unlike CD8+ TCR diversity, which did not rise significantly by C4D1, CD4+ TCR diversity did.

The CDR3 has 14 amino acids. V shed 1 base, J shed 2 bases, and the junction held 2 bases outside the gene matches. Germline-derived CDR1 and CDR2 are LGHNA and YNFKEQ. Generated by immunoSEQ multiplex PCR, the TCRdb table keeps only in-frame clones and is missing some. Of roughly 2,000 clones in the sample, more than 80% were seen once. All trial patients relapsed after autologous stem cell transplantation. On this clone: The target antigen is unknown.

The sequence was collected from a human donor with classical Hodgkin lymphoma. The genes are TRBV4-2 and TRBJ2-7, with 7 bases that match TRBD1. The sample was peripheral blood mononuclear cells (PBMCs), taken at baseline. CDR3 protein: CASSQGRGPYEQYF. In DNA form, the CDR3 reads TGTGCCAGCAGCCAAGGAAGGGGGCCCTACGAGCAGTACTTC.